This T cell receptor beta chain was sequenced for a study of long-term antiretroviral therapy in people with HIV. With respect to this clone: Its matching antigen is unknown.

They ran version v3.0 of the immunoSEQ assay at survey level. Sequencing was intended to reach about 40,000-50,000 T-cell genomes per sample. The repertoire was sequenced with immunoSEQ multiplex PCR; TCRdb's copy has only in-frame clones and lacks some. This sample has about 23,000 clones, with roughly four fifths found just once. Whole-study findings and limits: At every time point, clones expanded before ART dominated the repertoire.

V shed 2 bases and J 0 bases; nucleotides not matched to a gene: 3. Germline V gene lookup returns CDR1 KGHSH and CDR2 LQKENI. This CDR3 has 16 residues. The origin of this receptor is a man in his forties or fifties with HIV. The rearrangement links TRBV18 to TRBJ2-3, with 9 bases fitting TRBD2. Specimen: unsorted PBMCs, collected 0.3 years after starting antiretroviral therapy. The CDR3 DNA follows: TGTGCCAGCTCACCAAGACTAGCGGAGAGCACAGATACGCAGTATTTT. Amino acids: CASSPRLAESTDTQYF.